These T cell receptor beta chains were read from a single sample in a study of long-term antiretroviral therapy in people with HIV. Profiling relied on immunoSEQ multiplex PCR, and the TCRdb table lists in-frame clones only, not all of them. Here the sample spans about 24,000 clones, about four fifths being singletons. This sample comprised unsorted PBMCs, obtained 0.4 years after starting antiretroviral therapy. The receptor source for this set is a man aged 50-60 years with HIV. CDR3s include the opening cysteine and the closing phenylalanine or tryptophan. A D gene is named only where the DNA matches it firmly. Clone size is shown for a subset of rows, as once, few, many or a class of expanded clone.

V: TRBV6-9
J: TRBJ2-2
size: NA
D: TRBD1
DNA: TGTGCCAGCAGTTATTGGGACAGGGCCACCGGGGAGCTGTTTTTT
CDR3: CASSYWDRATGELFF

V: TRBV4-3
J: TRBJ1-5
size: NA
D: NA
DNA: TGCGCCAGCAGCCAAGAATTCGCCACCTATCAGCCCCAGCATTTT
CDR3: CASSQEFATYQPQHF

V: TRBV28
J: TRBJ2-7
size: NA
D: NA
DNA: TGTGCCAGCTGCCCTTACTCCTACGAGCAGTACTTC
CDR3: CASCPYSYEQYF

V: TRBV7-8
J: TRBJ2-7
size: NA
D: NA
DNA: TGTGCCAGCAGCAGAGACGGCCTCTACGAGCAGTACTTC
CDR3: CASSRDGLYEQYF

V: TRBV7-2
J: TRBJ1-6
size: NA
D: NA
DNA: TGTGCCAGCAGCTTCACGCAAGGACAGACGAGCTCCTATAATTCACCCCTCCACTTT
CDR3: CASSFTQGQTSSYNSPLHF

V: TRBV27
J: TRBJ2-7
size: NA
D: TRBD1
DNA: TGTGCCAGCAGTTTAGGCCAGGGGGCCTACGAGCAGTACTTC
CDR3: CASSLGQGAYEQYF

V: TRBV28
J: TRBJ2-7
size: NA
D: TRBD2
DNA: TGTGCCAGCAGTTTATCCCTTTTAGCGGGGGGACCACGCTCCTACGAGCAGTACTTC
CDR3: CASSLSLLAGGPRSYEQYF

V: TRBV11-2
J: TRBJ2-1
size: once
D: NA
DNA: TGTGCCAGCAGCTTTGGGTACCGGGGGAATGAGCAGTTCTTC
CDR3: CASSFGYRGNEQFF

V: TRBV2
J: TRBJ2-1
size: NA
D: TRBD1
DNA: TGTGCCAGCGGCCCCGGGGACAGGGGCTCGTACCGCTCGGGAAATGAGCAGTTCTTC
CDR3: CASGPGDRGSYRSGNEQFF

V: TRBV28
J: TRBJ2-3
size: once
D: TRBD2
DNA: TGTGCCAGCAGTTTACCGACTAGCCCACCAGGTACGCAGTATTTT
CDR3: CASSLPTSPPGTQYF

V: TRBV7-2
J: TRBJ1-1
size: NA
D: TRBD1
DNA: TGTGCCAGCAGCCGGGCACAGGGGGCTGTTACTGAAGCTTTCTTT
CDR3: CASSRAQGAVTEAFF

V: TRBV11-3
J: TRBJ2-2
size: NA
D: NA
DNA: TGTGCCAGCAGCCCACTTAACACCGGGGAGCTGTTTTTT
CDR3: CASSPLNTGELFF

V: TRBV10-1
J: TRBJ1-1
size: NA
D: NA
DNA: TGCGCCAGCAGTGACAGTGGAAGCACTGAAGCTTTCTTT
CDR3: CASSDSGSTEAFF

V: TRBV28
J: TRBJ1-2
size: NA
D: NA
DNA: TGTGCCAGCAGTTCCGTACCGGGGGTCGGCTACACCTTC
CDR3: CASSSVPGVGYTF

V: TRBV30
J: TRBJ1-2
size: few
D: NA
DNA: TGTGCCTGGGGGTTGTTCGGCGACTATGGCTACACCTTC
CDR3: CAWGLFGDYGYTF

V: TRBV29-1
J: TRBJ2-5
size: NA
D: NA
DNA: TGCAGCGTTCAGGGATTCCAAGAGACCCAGTACTTC
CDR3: CSVQGFQETQYF

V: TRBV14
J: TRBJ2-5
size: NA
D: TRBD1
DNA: TGTGCCAGCAGCCCGGGACAGCGTCAAGAGACCCAGTACTTC
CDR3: CASSPGQRQETQYF

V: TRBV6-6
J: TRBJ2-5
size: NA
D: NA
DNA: TGTGCCAGCGGACCCTTTCAAGAGACCCAGTACTTC
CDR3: CASGPFQETQYF